One sample yielded the 29 T cell receptor beta chains listed below, sequenced in a study of blood T cell repertoires in COVID-19. Generated by immunoSEQ multiplex PCR, the TCRdb table keeps only in-frame clones and is missing some. Of about 140,000 clones listed, 88% are singletons. The sequencing input was peripheral blood. These receptors were taken from a woman in her fifties or sixties with acute or convalescent COVID-19.

J is TRBJ2-5 and V is TRBV19; unclear D gene. Trimming took 3 bases from V and 1 from J, leaving 12 bases between them. Germline-derived CDR1 and CDR2 are LNHDA and SQIVND (reference sequence). There are 15 residues in the CDR3. The CDR3 DNA sequence: TGTGCCAGTAGTATGATGGCCCAAGTCCAAGAGACCCAGTACTTC. Residues: CASSMMAQVQETQYF.

V is TRBV4-3 and J is TRBJ1-2; 9 bases agree with TRBD1. The CDR3 extends over 15 amino acids. Germline V CDR1 and CDR2: LGHNA, YSLEER. V shed 0 bases and J 4 bases; nucleotides not matched to a gene: 3. Written as DNA, the CDR3 is TGCGCCAGCAGCCAAGACGGGACAGGGCCCTATGGCTACACCTTC. Translated: CASSQDGTGPYGYTF.

The chain combines TRBV5-6 with TRBJ1-4, with D possibly being TRBD1 (6 bases). Trimming took 0 bases from V and 6 from J, leaving 12 bases between them. In germline, CDR1 is SGHDT, CDR2 YYEEEE. The CDR3 has 15 residues. The CDR3 reads CASSLVGQSYEKLFF. CDR3 nucleotide sequence: TGTGCCAGCAGCTTGGTCGGACAGAGCTATGAAAAACTGTTTTTT.

This clone was recorded a few times. The chain recombines TRBV5-1 with TRBJ2-3; 7 bases agree with TRBD1. Germline CDR1 is SGHRS and CDR2 is YFSETQ. V trimming: 1 base; J trimming: 2 bases; junction bases outside the gene matches: 7. This CDR3 region has 16 residues. CDR3 residues: CASSLPTGTHTDTQYF. The DNA for the CDR3 is TGCGCCAGCAGCTTGCCGACAGGGACACACACAGATACGCAGTATTTT.

The V call is TRBV2, the J call TRBJ1-4; D is ambiguous. The germline CDR1 and CDR2 sequences are SNHLY and FYNNEI. The CDR3 length is 14 residues. The germline V and J ends were trimmed by 6 bases and 3 bases, with 11 bases remaining between them. CDR3 sequence reads: CASSWRAPNEKLFF. As DNA, the CDR3 is TGTGCCAGCAGCTGGCGGGCCCCTAATGAAAAACTGTTTTTT.

This clone was recorded only once. The chain carries TRBV19 and TRBJ2-5; 11 bases line up with TRBD2. The CDR3 has 15 amino acids. Germline V gene sequence: CDR1 LNHDA, CDR2 SQIVND (reference sequence). Unmatched junction bases numbered 4, after V lost 1 base and J lost 6 bases. CDR3 sequence reads: CASSIGTSGGQTQYF. In DNA, the CDR3 is TGTGCCAGTAGTATAGGAACTAGCGGGGGACAGACCCAGTACTTC.

V usage is TRBV7-6 and J usage is TRBJ1-1; 7 bases are shared with TRBD1. CDR3 length equals 16 residues. Germline V gives CDR1 SGHVS, CDR2 FNYEAQ. The ends lost 5 bases at V and 1 base at J; junction bases unmatched: 10. The CDR3 loop reads CASSPWRGRTNTEAFF. The CDR3 nucleotides read TGTGCCAGCAGCCCTTGGAGGGGGCGTACGAACACTGAAGCTTTCTTT.

The chain uses TRBV6-5 and TRBJ1-2; D gene uncertain. V lost 0 bases and J 2 bases, leaving 7 bases between the germline ends. Germline V gives CDR1 MNHEY, CDR2 SVGAGI. There are 14 residues in the CDR3. DNA for the CDR3: TGTGCCAGCAGTTACTCCCCCAGAAACTATGGCTACACCTTC. Amino acid sequence: CASSYSPRNYGYTF.

V is TRBV4-3 and J is TRBJ1-5; 9 bases line up with TRBD1. The J segment lost 6 bases and the V segment lost 0 bases, leaving 9 bases of the junction unmatched. The CDR3 runs 17 residues. Germline V lookup: CDR1 LGHNA, CDR2 YSLEER. The CDR3 DNA is TGCGCCAGCAGCCAAGAAATCGGGACAGGGTGGAGTCAGCCCCAGCATTTT. This sequence encodes CASSQEIGTGWSQPQHF.

The rearrangement links TRBV7-6 to TRBJ2-1, with a possible D match to TRBD1 (5 bases). Germline assignment: CDR1 SGHVS and CDR2 FNYEAQ. The CDR3 is 18 residues long. Trimming pared 5 bases from V and 7 bases from J, leaving 27 bases between. The CDR3 DNA is TGTGCCAGCAGCAAAGGGGTACTGGACCGTGGGGTTTGGAATGAGCAGTTCTTC. The encoded protein is CASSKGVLDRGVWNEQFF.

This clone was observed a few times. The CDR3 coding sequence is TGTGCCAGCAGCTTAGGGCTACGGGGAACTGAAGCTTTCTTT. It encodes CASSLGLRGTEAFF. This rearrangement joins TRBV11-2 to TRBJ1-1; D unclear. Trimming stripped 1 base from V and 5 bases from J, with 11 bases between. The CDR3 is 14 amino acids. The germline V gene encodes CDR1 SGHAT and CDR2 FQNNGV.

The CDR3 reads CATLDRVGDEQFF. CDR3 sequence (DNA): TGTGCCACCCTGGACAGGGTTGGAGATGAGCAGTTCTTC. The chain recombines TRBV19 with TRBJ2-1; 8 bases agree with TRBD1. The CDR3 totals 13 residues. The V segment lost 10 bases and the J segment 8 bases; nucleotides outside the gene matches: 10. Germline V gene sequence: CDR1 LNHDA, CDR2 SQIVND (reference sequence). Full variable domain (remainder filled in from reference TRBV19 and TRBJ2-1): DGGITQSPKYLFRKEGQNVTLSCEQNLNHDAMYWYRQDPGQGLRLIYYSQIVNDFQKGDIAEGYSVSREKKESFPLTVTSAQKNPTAFYLCATLDRVGDEQFFGPGTRLTVL.

The CDR3 region is CASSSSDTGELFF. In nucleotides, the CDR3 is TGTGCCAGCAGCTCTAGTGACACCGGGGAGCTGTTTTTT. The chain couples TRBV3-1 (or the pseudogene TRBV3-2) to TRBJ2-2; no clear D. The ends were cut back, 5 bases at V and 3 bases at J, with 7 bases in the middle. CDR1 and CDR2 (germline): LGHDT, YNNKEL (reference sequence). This CDR3 is built from 13 residues.

The gene calls are TRBV7-2 and TRBJ1-3; tentative D call: TRBD1 (6 bases). This CDR3 is 14 amino acids long. CDR1 is SGHTA, CDR2 FQGNSA, per germline. The V end lost 5 bases, the J end lost 2 bases, and 10 bases lay between the germline ends. CDR3 amino acids: CASSRGITGNTIYF. CDR3 DNA sequence: TGTGCCAGCAGCAGGGGGATTACTGGAAACACCATATATTTT.

V gene TRBV7-2 combines with J gene TRBJ1-5; perhaps TRBD1 as D (5 bases). CDR3 length: 15 amino acids. The V gene lost 4 bases and the J gene lost 7 bases, with 17 bases spanning the gap. Germline CDR1 reads SGHTA; CDR2 reads FQGNSA. The CDR3 loop reads CASSSSGGVGQPQHF. Here the CDR3 DNA reads TGTGCCAGCAGCTCATCCGGGGGGGTTGGACAGCCCCAGCATTTT.

The chain couples TRBV25-1 to TRBJ2-5, with a possible D match to TRBD1 (7 bases). The CDR3 runs 14 residues. Between the trimmed V and J ends, which lost 3 bases and 3 bases, there was a span of 11 bases. CDR1 is MGHDK and CDR2 is SYGVNS in the germline V gene. The CDR3 nucleotides read TGTGCCAGCAGTGAGTTCAGGGGGGAAGAGACCCAGTACTTC. Its translation: CASSEFRGEETQYF.

The gene calls are TRBV4-3 and TRBJ1-5; TRBD1 is a possible D gene (6 bases). The germline V gene encodes CDR1 LGHNA and CDR2 YSLEER. The CDR3 is made up of 15 amino acids. Trimming pared 0 bases from V and 6 bases from J, leaving 12 bases between. The DNA for the CDR3 is TGCGCCAGCAGCCAAGAACGGCAGGGGTTTCAGCCCCAGCATTTT. It is translated as CASSQERQGFQPQHF.

J is TRBJ1-4 and V is TRBV13; 9 bases fit TRBD1. V lost 5 bases, J lost 6 bases, and 10 bases stayed unmatched. This CDR3 has 16 residues. Germline-derived CDR1 and CDR2 are PRHDT and FYEKMQ (reference sequence). The DNA for the CDR3 is TGTGCCAGCAGCCACACTCCGGGACAGGGTTATGAAAAACTGTTTTTT. It yields the protein CASSHTPGQGYEKLFF. Drawing the rest from reference TRBV13 and TRBJ1-4, the complete variable domain is AAGVIQSPRHLIKEKRETATLKCYPIPRHDTVYWYQQGPGQDPQFLISFYEKMQSDKGSIPDRFSAQQFSDYHSELNMSSLELGDSALYFCASSHTPGQGYEKLFFGSGTQLSVL.

The V gene is TRBV6-2 or TRBV6-3, the J gene TRBJ2-1; a weak D match, TRBD2 (5 bases). This CDR3 region has 12 residues. Germline lookup yields CDR1 MNHEY and CDR2 SVGEGT. With 2 bases removed from V and 8 bases from J, the gap between germline ends came to 7 bases. CDR3 DNA: TGTGCCAGCAGTTACAGGCGGGATGAGCAGTTCTTC. It specifies CASSYRRDEQFF.

The V call is TRBV5-4, the J call TRBJ1-1; no clear D. CDR1 is SGHNT and CDR2 is YYREEE in the germline V gene (reference sequence). The CDR3 loop spans 14 amino acids. With 3 bases removed from V and 3 bases from J, the gap between germline ends came to 12 bases. The CDR3 sequence: CASSSQRDYTEAFF. In nucleotides, the CDR3 is TGTGCCAGCAGCTCGCAGAGGGATTACACTGAAGCTTTCTTT. The whole variable domain, filled in from reference TRBV5-4 and TRBJ1-1, reads ETGVTQSPTHLIKTRGQQVTLRCSSQSGHNTVSWYQQALGQGPQFIFQYYREEENGRGNFPPRFSGLQFPNYSSELNVNALELDDSALYLCASSSQRDYTEAFFGQGTRLTVV.

This chain links TRBV7-3 with TRBJ1-2; 8 bases map to TRBD1. J was trimmed by 6 bases and V by 3 bases; bases with no gene match: 3. The CDR3 runs to 13 residues. Germline lookup yields CDR1 SGHTA and CDR2 FQGTGA. The CDR3 bases are TGTGCCAGCAGCTTCGGACAGGGAGATGGCTACACCTTC. Protein sequence: CASSFGQGDGYTF.

The chain uses TRBV19 and TRBJ1-2, with 9 bases fitting TRBD1. The CDR3 covers 15 residues. With 6 bases clipped from V and 2 bases from J, the junction kept 7 bases outside the gene matches. Germline CDR1 and CDR2: LNHDA and SQIVND (reference sequence). This chain's CDR3 is CASRPGTGSNYGYTF. The CDR3, as DNA: TGTGCCAGTAGACCCGGGACAGGGTCGAACTATGGCTACACCTTC. Full variable domain (remainder filled in from reference TRBV19 and TRBJ1-2): DGGITQSPKYLFRKEGQNVTLSCEQNLNHDAMYWYRQDPGQGLRLIYYSQIVNDFQKGDIAEGYSVSREKKESFPLTVTSAQKNPTAFYLCASRPGTGSNYGYTFGSGTRLTVV.

The chain is built from TRBV5-1 and TRBJ1-4, with 8 bases matching TRBD1. Germline V gene sequence: CDR1 SGHRS, CDR2 YFSETQ. V lost 4 bases to trimming and J lost 8 bases; unmatched junction nucleotides: 13. The length of the CDR3 is 16 residues. This chain's CDR3 is CASSQEVGTGGEKLFF. The CDR3 region has the DNA TGCGCCAGCAGCCAGGAGGTTGGGACAGGAGGGGAAAAACTGTTTTTT. The variable domain in full, with the rest retrieved from reference TRBV5-1 and TRBJ1-4, is KAGVTQTPRYLIKTRGQQVTLSCSPISGHRSVSWYQQTPGQGLQFLFEYFSETQRNKGNFPGRFSGRQFSNSRSEMNVSTLELGDSALYLCASSQEVGTGGEKLFFGSGTQLSVL.

The chain employs TRBV5-1 and TRBJ1-6; 7 bases line up with TRBD1. Germline CDR1 and CDR2: SGHRS and YFSETQ. The V gene end was trimmed by 3 bases and the J gene end by 10 bases; junction bases not matched to a gene: 13. This CDR3 is built from 16 residues. CDR3 region: CASSSQPAGTDSPLHF. As DNA, the CDR3 is TGCGCCAGCAGCTCACAACCGGCCGGGACAGACTCACCCCTCCACTTT.

V is TRBV30 and J is TRBJ1-1, with unresolved D. The V and J ends lost 5 bases and 4 bases respectively, with 11 bases between them. The CDR3 has 12 amino acids. Germline-derived CDR1 and CDR2 are GTSNPN and SVGIG (reference sequence). CDR3 DNA sequence: TGTGCCTGGGGGGTGCGGGTCACTGAAGCTTTCTTT. Residues: CAWGVRVTEAFF.

The chain carries TRBV6-6 and TRBJ1-5; no clear D. Deletions cut 4 bases from V and 3 bases from J, with 10 bases between. Per the germline V gene, CDR1 is MNHNY and CDR2 is SVGAGI (reference sequence). CDR3 length: 14 residues. Here the CDR3 reads CASSLAGTNQPQHF. The CDR3 DNA sequence: TGTGCCAGCAGTTTAGCGGGAACCAATCAGCCCCAGCATTTT.

This clone was picked up a small number of times. The chain combines TRBV4-1 with TRBJ1-5, with 11 bases identical to TRBD1. Germline V gene lookup returns CDR1 MGHRA and CDR2 YSYEKL. The CDR3 covers 15 residues. J lost 7 bases, V lost 3 bases, and 5 bases had no gene match. The CDR3 DNA is TGCGCCAGCAGCCAGGATGGGACAGGGGGACAGCCCCAGCATTTT. Translating gives CASSQDGTGGQPQHF.

The rearrangement uses TRBV19 and TRBJ1-1; 9 bases match TRBD1. V shed 6 bases, J shed 1 base, and the junction held 3 bases outside the gene matches. Germline V gene lookup returns CDR1 LNHDA and CDR2 SQIVND (reference sequence). The CDR3 has 14 amino acids. CDR3 bases: TGTGCCAGTAGGGGGACAGGGCGGAACACTGAAGCTTTCTTT. This gives the protein CASRGTGRNTEAFF. Combining the CDR3 with reference TRBV19 and TRBJ1-1 gives the whole variable domain DGGITQSPKYLFRKEGQNVTLSCEQNLNHDAMYWYRQDPGQGLRLIYYSQIVNDFQKGDIAEGYSVSREKKESFPLTVTSAQKNPTAFYLCASRGTGRNTEAFFGQGTRLTVV.

The chain uses TRBV7-2 and TRBJ2-3, with TRBD2 matching over 8 bases. J lost 4 bases, V lost 2 bases, and 2 bases had no gene match. This CDR3 region has 14 residues. The germline CDR1 and CDR2 sequences are SGHTA and FQGNSA. CDR3 nucleotide sequence: TGTGCCAGCAGCTTAACGGGGGGGTCAGATACGCAGTATTTT. Its translation is CASSLTGGSDTQYF.